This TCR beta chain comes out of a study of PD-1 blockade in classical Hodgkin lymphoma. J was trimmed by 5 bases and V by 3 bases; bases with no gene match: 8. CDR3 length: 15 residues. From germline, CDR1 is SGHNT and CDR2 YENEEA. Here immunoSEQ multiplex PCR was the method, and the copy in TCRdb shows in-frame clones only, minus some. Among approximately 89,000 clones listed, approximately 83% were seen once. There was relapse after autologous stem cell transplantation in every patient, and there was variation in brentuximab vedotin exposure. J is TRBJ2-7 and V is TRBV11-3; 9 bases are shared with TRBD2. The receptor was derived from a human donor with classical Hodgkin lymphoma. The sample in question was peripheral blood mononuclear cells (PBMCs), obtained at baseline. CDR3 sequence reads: CASSLGSGRDNEQYF. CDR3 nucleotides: TGTGCCAGCAGCTTGGGTAGCGGGAGAGACAACGAGCAGTACTTC. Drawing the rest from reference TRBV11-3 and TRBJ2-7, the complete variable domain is EAGVVQSPRYKIIEKKQPVAFWCNPISGHNTLYWYLQNLGQGPELLIRYENEEAVDDSQLPKDRFSAERLKGVDSTLKIQPAELGDSAVYLCASSLGSGRDNEQYFGPGTRLTVT.